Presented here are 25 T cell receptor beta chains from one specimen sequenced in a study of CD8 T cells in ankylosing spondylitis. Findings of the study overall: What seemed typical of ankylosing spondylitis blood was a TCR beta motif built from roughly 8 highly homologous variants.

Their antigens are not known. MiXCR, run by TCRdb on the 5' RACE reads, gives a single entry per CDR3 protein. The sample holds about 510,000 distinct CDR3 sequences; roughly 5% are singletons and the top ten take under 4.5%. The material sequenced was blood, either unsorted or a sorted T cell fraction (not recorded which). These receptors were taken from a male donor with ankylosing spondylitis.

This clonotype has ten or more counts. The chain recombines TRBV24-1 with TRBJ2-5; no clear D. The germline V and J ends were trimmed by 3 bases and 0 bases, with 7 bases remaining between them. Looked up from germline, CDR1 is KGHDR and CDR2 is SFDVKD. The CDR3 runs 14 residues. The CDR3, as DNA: TGTGCCACCAGTGATGGTGGGTACCAAGAGACCCAGTACTTC. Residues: CATSDGGYQETQYF.

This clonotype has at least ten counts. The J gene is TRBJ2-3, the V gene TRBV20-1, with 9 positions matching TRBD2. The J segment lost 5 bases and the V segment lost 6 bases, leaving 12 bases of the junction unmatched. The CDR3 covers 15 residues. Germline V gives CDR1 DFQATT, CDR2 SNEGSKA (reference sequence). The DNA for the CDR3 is TGCAGTGCACGAGAAACGCGGCGGGAGGGAGATACGCAGTATTTT. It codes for CSARETRREGDTQYF.

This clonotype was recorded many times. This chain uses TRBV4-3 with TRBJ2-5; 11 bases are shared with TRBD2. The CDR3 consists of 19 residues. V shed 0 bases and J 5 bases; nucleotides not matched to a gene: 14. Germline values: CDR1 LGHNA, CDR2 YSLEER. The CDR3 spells CASSQEVTSGGRLAETQYF. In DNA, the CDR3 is TGCGCCAGCAGCCAAGAAGTAACTAGCGGGGGAAGGTTAGCGGAGACCCAGTACTTC.

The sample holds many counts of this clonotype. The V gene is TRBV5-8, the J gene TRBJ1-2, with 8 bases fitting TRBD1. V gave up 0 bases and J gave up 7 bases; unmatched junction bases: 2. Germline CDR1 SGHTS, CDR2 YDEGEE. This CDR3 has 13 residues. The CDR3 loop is CASSLGRGPGYTF. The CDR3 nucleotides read TGTGCCAGCAGCTTGGGCAGGGGGCCTGGCTACACCTTC.

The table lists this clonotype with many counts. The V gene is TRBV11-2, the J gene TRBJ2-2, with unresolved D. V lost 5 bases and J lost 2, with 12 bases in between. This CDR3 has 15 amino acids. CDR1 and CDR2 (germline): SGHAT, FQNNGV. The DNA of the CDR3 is TGTGCCAGCAGCCGTGGATTATCCAACACCGGGGAGCTGTTTTTT. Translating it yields CASSRGLSNTGELFF.

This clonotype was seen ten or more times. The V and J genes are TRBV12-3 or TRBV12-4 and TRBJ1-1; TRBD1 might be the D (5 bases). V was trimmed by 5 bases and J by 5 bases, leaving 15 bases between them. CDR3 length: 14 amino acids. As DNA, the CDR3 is TGTGCCAGCAGTACCAGGGTCTTGGGGACTGAAGCTTTCTTT. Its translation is CASSTRVLGTEAFF.

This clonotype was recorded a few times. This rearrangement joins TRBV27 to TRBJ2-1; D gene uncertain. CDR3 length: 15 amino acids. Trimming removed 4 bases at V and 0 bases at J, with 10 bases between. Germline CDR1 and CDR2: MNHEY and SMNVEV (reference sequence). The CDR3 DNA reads TGTGCCAGCAGTTCGACTTTGAGCTCCTACAATGAGCAGTTCTTC. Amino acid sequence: CASSSTLSSYNEQFF.

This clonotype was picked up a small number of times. The CDR3 spells CASSFLAGNKNIQYF. The CDR3 region has the DNA TGTGCCAGCAGCTTTCTAGCGGGGAACAAAAACATTCAGTACTTC. The V gene is TRBV27, the J gene TRBJ2-4, with 9 bases fitting TRBD2. Germline assignment: CDR1 MNHEY and CDR2 SMNVEV (reference sequence). The CDR3 covers 15 residues. V lost 6 bases, J lost 3 bases, and 6 bases stayed unmatched.

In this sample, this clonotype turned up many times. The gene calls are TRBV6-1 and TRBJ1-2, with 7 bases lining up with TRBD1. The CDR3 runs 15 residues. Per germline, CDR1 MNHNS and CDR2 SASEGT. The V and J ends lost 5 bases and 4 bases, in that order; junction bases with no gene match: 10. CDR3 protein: CASSQTGFLSYGYTF. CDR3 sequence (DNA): TGTGCCAGCAGTCAGACAGGGTTCTTGAGCTATGGCTACACCTTC.

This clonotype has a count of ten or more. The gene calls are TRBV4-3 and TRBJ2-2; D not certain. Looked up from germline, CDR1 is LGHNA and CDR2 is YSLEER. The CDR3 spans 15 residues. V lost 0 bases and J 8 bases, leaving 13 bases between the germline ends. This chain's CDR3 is CASSQDEVVLGELFF. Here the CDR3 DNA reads TGCGCCAGCAGCCAAGATGAAGTAGTTTTGGGGGAGCTGTTTTTT.

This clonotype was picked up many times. The CDR3 here is CASSQAGTGEAKNIQYF. The CDR3 region has the DNA TGCGCCAGCAGCCAAGCCGGGACAGGGGAAGCCAAAAACATTCAGTACTTC. The chain carries TRBV4-1 and TRBJ2-4, with 10 bases identical to TRBD1. Looked up from germline, CDR1 is MGHRA and CDR2 is YSYEKL. Germline trimming cut 1 base from V and 0 bases from J; bases unmatched to any gene: 3. CDR3 size: 17 residues.

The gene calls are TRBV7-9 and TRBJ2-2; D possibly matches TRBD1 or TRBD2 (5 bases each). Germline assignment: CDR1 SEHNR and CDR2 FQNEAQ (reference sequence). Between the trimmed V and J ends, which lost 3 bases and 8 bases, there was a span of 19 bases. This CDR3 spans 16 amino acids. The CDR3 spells CASSLARDHRSGELFF. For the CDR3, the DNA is TGTGCCAGCAGCTTGGCCCGGGACCACCGTTCGGGGGAGCTGTTTTTT.

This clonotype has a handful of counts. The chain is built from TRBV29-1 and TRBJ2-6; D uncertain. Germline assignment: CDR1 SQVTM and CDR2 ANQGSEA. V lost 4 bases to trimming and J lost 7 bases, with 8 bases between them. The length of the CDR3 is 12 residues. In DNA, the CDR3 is TGCAGCGTTGCACAGTCTGCCAACGTCCTGACTTTC. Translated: CSVAQSANVLTF.

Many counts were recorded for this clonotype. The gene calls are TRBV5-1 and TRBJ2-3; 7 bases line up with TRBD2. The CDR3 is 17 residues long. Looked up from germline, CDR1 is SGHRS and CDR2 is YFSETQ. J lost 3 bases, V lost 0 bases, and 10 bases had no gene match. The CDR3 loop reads CASSLGVAGGWTDTQYF. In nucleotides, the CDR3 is TGCGCCAGCAGCTTGGGAGTAGCGGGCGGGTGGACAGATACGCAGTATTTT. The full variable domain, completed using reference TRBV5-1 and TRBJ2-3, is KAGVTQTPRYLIKTRGQQVTLSCSPISGHRSVSWYQQTPGQGLQFLFEYFSETQRNKGNFPGRFSGRQFSNSRSEMNVSTLELGDSALYLCASSLGVAGGWTDTQYFGPGTRLTVL.

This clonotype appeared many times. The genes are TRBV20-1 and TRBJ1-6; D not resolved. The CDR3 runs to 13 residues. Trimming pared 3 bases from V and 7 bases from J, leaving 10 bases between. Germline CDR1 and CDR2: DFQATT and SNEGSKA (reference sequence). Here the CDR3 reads CSARDGRNSPLHF. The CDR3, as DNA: TGCAGTGCTAGGGACGGCAGAAATTCACCCCTCCACTTT.

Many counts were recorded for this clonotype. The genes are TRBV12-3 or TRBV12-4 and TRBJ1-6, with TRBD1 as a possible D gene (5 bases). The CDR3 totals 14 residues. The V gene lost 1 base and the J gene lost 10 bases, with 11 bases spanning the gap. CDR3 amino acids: CASSLGTSSSPLHF. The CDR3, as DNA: TGTGCCAGCAGTTTAGGGACAAGCTCCTCACCCCTCCACTTT.

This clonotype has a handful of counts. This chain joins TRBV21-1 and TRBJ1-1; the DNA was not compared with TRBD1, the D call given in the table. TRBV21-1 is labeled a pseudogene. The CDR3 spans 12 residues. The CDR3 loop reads CASSLRVDEAFF. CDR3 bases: TGTGCCAGCAGCCTCAGGGTAGATGAAGCTTTCTTT.

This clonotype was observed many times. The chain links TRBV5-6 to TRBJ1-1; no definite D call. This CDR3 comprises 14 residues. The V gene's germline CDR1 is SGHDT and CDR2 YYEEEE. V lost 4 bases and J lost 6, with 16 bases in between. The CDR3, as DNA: TGTGCCAGCAGCCTGGGCAGAATCTATTCTGAAGCTTTCTTT. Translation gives CASSLGRIYSEAFF.

CDR3 sequence (DNA): TGTGCCAGCAGTTCCGGGAGCTTCATGGAGACCCAGTACTTC. This gives the protein CASSSGSFMETQYF. The rearrangement links TRBV27 to TRBJ2-5; a possible D gene is TRBD2 (6 bases). This CDR3 comprises 14 residues. CDR1 is MNHEY and CDR2 is SMNVEV in the germline V gene (reference sequence). The V gene lost 4 bases and the J gene lost 5 bases, with 14 bases spanning the gap.

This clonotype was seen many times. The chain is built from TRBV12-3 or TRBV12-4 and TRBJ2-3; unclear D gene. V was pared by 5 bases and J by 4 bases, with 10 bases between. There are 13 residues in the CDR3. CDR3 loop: CASSVETPDTQYF. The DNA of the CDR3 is TGTGCCAGCAGTGTTGAAACCCCAGATACGCAGTATTTT.

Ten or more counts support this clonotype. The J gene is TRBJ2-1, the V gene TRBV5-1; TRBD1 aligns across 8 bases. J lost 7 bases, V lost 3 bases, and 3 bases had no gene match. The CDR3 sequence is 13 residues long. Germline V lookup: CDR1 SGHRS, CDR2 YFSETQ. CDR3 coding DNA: TGCGCCAGCAGCTGGACAGGGTGGAATGAGCAGTTCTTC. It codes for CASSWTGWNEQFF. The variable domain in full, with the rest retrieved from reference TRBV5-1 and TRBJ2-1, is KAGVTQTPRYLIKTRGQQVTLSCSPISGHRSVSWYQQTPGQGLQFLFEYFSETQRNKGNFPGRFSGRQFSNSRSEMNVSTLELGDSALYLCASSWTGWNEQFFGPGTRLTVL.

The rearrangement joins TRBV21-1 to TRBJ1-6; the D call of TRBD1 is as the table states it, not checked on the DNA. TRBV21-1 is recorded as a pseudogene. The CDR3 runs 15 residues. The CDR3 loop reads CASSKLASLRGFLHF. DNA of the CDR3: TGTGCCAGCAGCAAACTGGCCAGTCTTAGGGGGTTCCTCCACTTT.

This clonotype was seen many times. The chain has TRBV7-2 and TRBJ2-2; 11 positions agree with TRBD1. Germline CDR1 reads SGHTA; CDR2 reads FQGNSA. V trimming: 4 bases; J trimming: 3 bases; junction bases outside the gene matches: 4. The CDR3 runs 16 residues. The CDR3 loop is CASSWDRGLDTGELFF. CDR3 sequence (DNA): TGTGCCAGCAGCTGGGACAGGGGGTTGGACACCGGGGAGCTGTTTTTT. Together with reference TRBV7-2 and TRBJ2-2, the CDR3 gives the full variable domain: GAGVSQSPSNKVTEKGKDVELRCDPISGHTALYWYRQSLGQGLEFLIYFQGNSAPDKSGLPSDRFSAERTGGSVSTLTIQRTQQEDSAVYLCASSWDRGLDTGELFFGEGSRLTVL.

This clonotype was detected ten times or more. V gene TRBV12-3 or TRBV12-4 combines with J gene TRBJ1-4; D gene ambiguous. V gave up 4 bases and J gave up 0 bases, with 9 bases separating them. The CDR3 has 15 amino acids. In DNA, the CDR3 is TGTGCCAGCAGTTCTGAGTCTGCAACTAATGAAAAACTGTTTTTT. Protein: CASSSESATNEKLFF.

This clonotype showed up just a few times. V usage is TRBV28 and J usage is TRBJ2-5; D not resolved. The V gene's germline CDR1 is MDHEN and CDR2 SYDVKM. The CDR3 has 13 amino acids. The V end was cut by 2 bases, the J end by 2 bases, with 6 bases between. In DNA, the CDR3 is TGTGCCAGCAGTTTACCGAATCAAGAGACCCAGTACTTC. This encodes CASSLPNQETQYF.